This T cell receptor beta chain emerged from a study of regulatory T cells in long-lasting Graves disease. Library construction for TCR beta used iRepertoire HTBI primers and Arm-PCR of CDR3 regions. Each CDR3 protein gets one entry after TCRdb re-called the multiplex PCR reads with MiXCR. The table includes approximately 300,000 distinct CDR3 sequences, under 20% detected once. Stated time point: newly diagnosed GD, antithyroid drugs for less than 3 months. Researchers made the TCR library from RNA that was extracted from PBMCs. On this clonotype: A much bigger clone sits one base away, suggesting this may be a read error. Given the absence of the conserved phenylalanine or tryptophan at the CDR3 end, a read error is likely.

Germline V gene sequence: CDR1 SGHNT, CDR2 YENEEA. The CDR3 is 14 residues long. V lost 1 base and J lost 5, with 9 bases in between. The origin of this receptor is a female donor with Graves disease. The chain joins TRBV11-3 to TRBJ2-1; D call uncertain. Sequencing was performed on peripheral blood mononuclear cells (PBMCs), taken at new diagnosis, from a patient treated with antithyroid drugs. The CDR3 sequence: CASSLVLIDNEQFS. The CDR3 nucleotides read TGTGCCAGCAGCTTAGTTTTAATAGACAATGAGCAGTTCTCC.